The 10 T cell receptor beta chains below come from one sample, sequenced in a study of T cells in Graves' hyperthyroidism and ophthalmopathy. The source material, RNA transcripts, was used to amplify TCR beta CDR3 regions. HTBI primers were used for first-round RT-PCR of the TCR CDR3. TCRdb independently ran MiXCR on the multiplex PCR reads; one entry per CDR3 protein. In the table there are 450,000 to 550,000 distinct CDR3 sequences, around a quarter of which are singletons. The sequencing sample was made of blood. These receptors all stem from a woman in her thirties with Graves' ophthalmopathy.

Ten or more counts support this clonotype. CDR3 loop: CSVEPTWGQGTGELFF. CDR3 DNA: TGCAGCGTTGAACCAACCTGGGGGCAAGGCACCGGGGAGCTGTTTTTT. V gene TRBV29-1 combines with J gene TRBJ2-2; TRBD1 is a possible D gene (6 bases). The CDR3 extends over 16 amino acids. Germline V lookup: CDR1 SQVTM, CDR2 ANQGSEA. The V end was cut by 2 bases, the J end by 4 bases, with 17 bases between.

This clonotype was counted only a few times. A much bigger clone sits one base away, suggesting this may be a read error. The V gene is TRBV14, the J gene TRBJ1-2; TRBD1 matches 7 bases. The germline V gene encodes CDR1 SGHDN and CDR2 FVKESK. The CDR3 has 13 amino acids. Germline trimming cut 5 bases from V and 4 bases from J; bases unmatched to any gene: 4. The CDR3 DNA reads TGTGCCAGCAGCACGGGACAGATCTATGGCTACACCTTC. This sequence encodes CASSTGQIYGYTF. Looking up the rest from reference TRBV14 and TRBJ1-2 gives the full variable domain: EAGVTQFPSHSVIEKGQTVTLRCDPISGHDNLYWYRRVMGKEIKFLLHFVKESKQDESGMPNNRFLAERTGGTYSTLKVQPAELEDSGVYFCASSTGQIYGYTFGSGTRLTVV.

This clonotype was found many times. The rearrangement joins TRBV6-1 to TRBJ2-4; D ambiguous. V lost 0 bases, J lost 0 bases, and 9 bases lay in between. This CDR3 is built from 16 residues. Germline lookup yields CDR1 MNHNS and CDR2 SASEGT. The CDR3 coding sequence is TGTGCCAGCAGTGAAGCTGGTTTCCTAGCCAAAAACATTCAGTACTTC. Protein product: CASSEAGFLAKNIQYF.

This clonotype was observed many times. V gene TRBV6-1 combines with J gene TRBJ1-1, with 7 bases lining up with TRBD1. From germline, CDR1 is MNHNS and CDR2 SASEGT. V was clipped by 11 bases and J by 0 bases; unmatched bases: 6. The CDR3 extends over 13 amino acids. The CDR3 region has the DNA TGTGCCTATAGACAGGGTTTGAACACTGAAGCTTTCTTT. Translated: CAYRQGLNTEAFF.

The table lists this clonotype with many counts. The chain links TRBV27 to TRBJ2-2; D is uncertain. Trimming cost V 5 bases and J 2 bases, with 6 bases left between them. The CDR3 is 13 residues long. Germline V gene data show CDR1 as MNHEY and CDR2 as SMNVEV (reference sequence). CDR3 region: CASSPDNTGELFF. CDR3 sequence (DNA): TGTGCCAGCAGTCCCGACAACACCGGGGAGCTGTTTTTT.

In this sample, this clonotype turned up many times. The CDR3 coding sequence is TGTGCCAGCAGTTTAGCCGGGGAGGGGGCGCCCGGTCTAAGTCAGCCCCAGCATTTT. This sequence encodes CASSLAGEGAPGLSQPQHF. This chain connects TRBV28 to TRBJ1-5, with 7 bases lining up with TRBD1. Germline CDR1 and CDR2: MDHEN and SYDVKM. After removal of 2 bases from V and 6 bases from J, the junction contained 19 bases not matched to a gene. The CDR3 spans 19 residues.

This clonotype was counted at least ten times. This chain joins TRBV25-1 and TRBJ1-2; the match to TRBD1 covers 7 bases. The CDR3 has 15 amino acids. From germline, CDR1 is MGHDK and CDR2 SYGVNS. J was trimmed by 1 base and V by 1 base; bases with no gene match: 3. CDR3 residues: CASSESGTVNYGYTF. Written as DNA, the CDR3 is TGTGCCAGCAGTGAATCTGGGACAGTTAACTATGGCTACACCTTC.

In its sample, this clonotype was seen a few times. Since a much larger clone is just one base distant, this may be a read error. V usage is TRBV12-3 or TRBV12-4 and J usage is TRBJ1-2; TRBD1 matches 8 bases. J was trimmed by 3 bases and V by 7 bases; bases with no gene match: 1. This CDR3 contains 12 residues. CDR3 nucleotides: TGTGCCAGCACGGACAGGGACTATGGCTACACCTTC. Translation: CASTDRDYGYTF.

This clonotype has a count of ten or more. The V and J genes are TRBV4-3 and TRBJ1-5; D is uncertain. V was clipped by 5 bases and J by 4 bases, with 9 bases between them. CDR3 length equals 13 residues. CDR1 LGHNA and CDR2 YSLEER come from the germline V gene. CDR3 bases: TGCGCCAGCAGCGGGAGTAGGAATCAGCCCCAGCATTTT. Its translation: CASSGSRNQPQHF.

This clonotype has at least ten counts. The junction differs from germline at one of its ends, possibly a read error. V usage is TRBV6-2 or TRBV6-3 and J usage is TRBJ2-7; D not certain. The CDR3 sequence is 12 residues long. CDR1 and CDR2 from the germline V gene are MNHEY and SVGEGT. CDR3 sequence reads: CASSSGVGDHLF. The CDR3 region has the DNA TGTGCCAGCAGTTCCGGTGTTGGCGATCACCTCTTC.